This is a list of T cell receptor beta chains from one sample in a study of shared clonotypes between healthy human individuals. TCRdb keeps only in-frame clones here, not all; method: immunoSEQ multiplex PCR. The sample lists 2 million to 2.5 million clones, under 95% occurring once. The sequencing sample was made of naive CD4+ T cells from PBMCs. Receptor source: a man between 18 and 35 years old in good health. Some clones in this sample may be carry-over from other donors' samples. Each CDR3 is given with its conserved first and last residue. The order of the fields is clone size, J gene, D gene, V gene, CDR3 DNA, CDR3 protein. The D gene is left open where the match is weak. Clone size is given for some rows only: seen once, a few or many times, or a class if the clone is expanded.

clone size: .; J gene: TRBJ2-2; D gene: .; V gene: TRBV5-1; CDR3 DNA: TGCGCCAGCAGCTCCACTAGTAACACCGGGGAGCTGTTTTTT; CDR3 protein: CASSSTSNTGELFF
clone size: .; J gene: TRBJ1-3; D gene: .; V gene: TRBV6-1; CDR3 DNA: TGTGCCAGCAGTGTACCGGGAGGAAACACCATATATTTT; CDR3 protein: CASSVPGGNTIYF
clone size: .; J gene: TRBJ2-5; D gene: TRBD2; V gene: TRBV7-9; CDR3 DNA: TGTGCCAGCAGCTTGGGACTAGCGGGAGGAGAGACCCAGTACTTC; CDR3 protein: CASSLGLAGGETQYF
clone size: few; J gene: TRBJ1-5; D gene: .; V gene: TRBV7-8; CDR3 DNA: TGTGCCAGCAGCCGCGCCGGGCCTCAGCCCCAGCATTTT; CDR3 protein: CASSRAGPQPQHF
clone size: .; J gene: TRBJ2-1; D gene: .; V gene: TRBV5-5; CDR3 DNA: TGTGCCAGCAGCTTGGGTGTCGCTTCAATGGGCTATGAGCAGTTCTTC; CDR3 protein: CASSLGVASMGYEQFF
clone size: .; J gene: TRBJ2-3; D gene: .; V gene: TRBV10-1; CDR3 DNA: TGCGCCAGCAGCTCGGTTGGAGATACGCAGTATTTT; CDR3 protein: CASSSVGDTQYF
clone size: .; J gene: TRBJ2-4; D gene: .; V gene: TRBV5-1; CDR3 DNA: TGCGCCAGCAGCTTGGGGACTCTAGCCAAAAACATTCAGTACTTC; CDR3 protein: CASSLGTLAKNIQYF
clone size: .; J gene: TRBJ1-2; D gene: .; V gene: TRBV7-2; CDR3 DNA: TGTGCCAGCACCCTAGGGGGGGCCCGAGGTCGTGGCTACACCTTC; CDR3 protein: CASTLGGARGRGYTF
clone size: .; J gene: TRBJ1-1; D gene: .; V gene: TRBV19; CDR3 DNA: TGTGCCAGTAGTTGGTCGGTGGGAGATGAAGCTTTCTTT; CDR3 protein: CASSWSVGDEAFF
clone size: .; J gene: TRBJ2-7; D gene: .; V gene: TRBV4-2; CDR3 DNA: TGTGCCAGCAGCCAGACTGCGGGACTTTCCTACGAGCAGTACTTC; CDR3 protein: CASSQTAGLSYEQYF
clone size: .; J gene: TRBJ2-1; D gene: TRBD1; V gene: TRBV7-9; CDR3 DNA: TGTGCCAGCAGCCGACCCGTCGCAGGGGGCTCCTACAATGAGCAGTTCTTC; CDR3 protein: CASSRPVAGGSYNEQFF
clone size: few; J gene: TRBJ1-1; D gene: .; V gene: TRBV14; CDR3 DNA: TGTGCCAGCAGCCAAGGCCAGAACACTGAAGCTTTCTTT; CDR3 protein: CASSQGQNTEAFF
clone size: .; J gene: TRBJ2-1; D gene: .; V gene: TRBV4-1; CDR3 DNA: TGCGCCAGCAGCCAACGGACAGTTTACAATGAGCAGTTCTTC; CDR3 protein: CASSQRTVYNEQFF
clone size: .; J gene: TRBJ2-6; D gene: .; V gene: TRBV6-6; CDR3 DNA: TGTGCCAGCAGAATTAGCTCTGGGGCCAACGTCCTGACTTTC; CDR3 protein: CASRISSGANVLTF
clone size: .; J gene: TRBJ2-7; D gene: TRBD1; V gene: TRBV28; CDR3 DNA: TGTGCCAGCAGTAGGGATGCGACAGGGAGCTCCGAGCAGTACTTC; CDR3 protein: CASSRDATGSSEQYF
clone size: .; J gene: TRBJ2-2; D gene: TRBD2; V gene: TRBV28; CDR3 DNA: TGTGCCAGCAGTTTCGCTAGCGGGAGGCAAACCGGGGAGCTGTTTTTT; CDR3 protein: CASSFASGRQTGELFF
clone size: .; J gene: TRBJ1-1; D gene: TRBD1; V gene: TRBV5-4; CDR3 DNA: TGTGCCAGCAGCTTGGGACAGGGGACGGGCACTGAAGCTTTCTTT; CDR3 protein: CASSLGQGTGTEAFF
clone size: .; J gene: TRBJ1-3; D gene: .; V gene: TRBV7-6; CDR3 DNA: TGTGCCAGCAGCCGTTACGGGACAAACCTCTCTGGAAACACCATATATTTT; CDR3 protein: CASSRYGTNLSGNTIYF
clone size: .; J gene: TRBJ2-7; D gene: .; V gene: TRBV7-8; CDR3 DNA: TGTGCCAGCAGCCGGATTAGAGGAGAAAGCTCCTACGAGCAGTACTTC; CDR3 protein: CASSRIRGESSYEQYF
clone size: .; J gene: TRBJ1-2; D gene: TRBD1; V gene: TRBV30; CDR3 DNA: TGTGCCTGGAGATCCGGACAGGGACGGGGAACGGGTGGCTACACCTTC; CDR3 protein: CAWRSGQGRGTGGYTF
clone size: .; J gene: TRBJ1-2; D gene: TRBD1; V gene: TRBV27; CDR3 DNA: TGTGCCAGCAGTTTAACAGGGGGCGGCTATGGCTACACCTTC; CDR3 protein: CASSLTGGGYGYTF
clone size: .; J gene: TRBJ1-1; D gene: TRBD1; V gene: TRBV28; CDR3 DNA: TGTGCCAGCAGTTCCGGACAGGGCGAGGGTACTGAAGCTTTCTTT; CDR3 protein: CASSSGQGEGTEAFF
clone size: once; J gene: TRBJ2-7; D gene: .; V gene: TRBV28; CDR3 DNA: TGTGCCAGCAGTTTCGGACAGACGGCCTCCTACGAGCAGTACTTC; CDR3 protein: CASSFGQTASYEQYF
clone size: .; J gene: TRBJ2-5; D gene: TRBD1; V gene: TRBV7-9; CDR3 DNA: TGTGCCAGCAACCGAGGGACAGGGTACCGTTTAGACCTGGAGACCCAGTACTTC; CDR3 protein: CASNRGTGYRLDLETQYF
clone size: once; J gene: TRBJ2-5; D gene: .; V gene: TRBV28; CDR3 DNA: TGTGCCAGCGGGACACTCCAAGAGACCCAGTACTTC; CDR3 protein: CASGTLQETQYF
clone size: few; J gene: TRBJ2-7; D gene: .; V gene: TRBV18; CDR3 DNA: TGTGCCAGCTCACCAGGGCCGGGGGCGCTGGGTGAGCAGTACTTC; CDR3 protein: CASSPGPGALGEQYF
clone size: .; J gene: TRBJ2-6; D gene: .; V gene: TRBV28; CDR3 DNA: TGTGCCACCAGAGGCGGCTCTGGGGCCAACGTCCTGACTTTC; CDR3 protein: CATRGGSGANVLTF
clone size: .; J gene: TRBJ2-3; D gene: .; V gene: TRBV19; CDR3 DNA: TGTGCCAGTAGTCCCCGGGACGGGAACACAGATACGCAGTATTTT; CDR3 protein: CASSPRDGNTDTQYF
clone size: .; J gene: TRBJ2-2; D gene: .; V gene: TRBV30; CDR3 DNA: TGTGCCAGGGAGGCGAACGTTGCGATGAACACCGGGGAGCTGTTTTTT; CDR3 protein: CAREANVAMNTGELFF
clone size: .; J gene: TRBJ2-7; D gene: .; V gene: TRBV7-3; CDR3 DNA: TGTGCCAGCAGCCAGGTGGGGGGCCCATACGAGCAGTACTTC; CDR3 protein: CASSQVGGPYEQYF
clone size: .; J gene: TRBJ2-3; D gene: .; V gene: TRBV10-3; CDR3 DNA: TGTGCCATCAGTGTTAAGGCAGATACGCAGTATTTT; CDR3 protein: CAISVKADTQYF
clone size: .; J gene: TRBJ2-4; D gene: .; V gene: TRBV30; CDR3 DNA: TGTGCCTGGAGTGTTCGGAAAAACATTCAGTACTTC; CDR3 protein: CAWSVRKNIQYF
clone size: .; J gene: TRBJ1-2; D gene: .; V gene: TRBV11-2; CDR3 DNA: TGTGCCAGCAGCTCGGGGGTCACGGACTATGGCTACACCTTC; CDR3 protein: CASSSGVTDYGYTF
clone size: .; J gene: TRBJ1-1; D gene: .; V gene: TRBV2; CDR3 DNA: TGTGCCAGCAGTATTCGGACTCCTGGCACCAACACTGAAGCTTTCTTT; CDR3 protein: CASSIRTPGTNTEAFF
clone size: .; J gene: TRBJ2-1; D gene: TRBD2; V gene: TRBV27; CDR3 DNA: TGTGCCAGCAGCGAAGTACCGGGACTAGCCCGGAATGAGCAGTTCTTC; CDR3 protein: CASSEVPGLARNEQFF
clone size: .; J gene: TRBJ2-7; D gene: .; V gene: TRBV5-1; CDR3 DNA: TGCGCCAGCAGCTTAACTTTGGGGCCGGAATACGAGCAGTACTTC; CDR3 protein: CASSLTLGPEYEQYF
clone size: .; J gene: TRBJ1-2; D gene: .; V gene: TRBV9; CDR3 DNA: TGTGCCAGCAGCGAGGGATCTCATTATGGCTACACCTTC; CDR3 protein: CASSEGSHYGYTF
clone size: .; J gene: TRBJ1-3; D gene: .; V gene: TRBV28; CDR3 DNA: TGTGCCAGCAGCAGTACTCCCCGAAACACCATATATTTT; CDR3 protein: CASSSTPRNTIYF
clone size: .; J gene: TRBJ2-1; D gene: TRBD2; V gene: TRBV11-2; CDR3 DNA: TGTGCCAGCAGCCTCCGACTAGCGGGAGATGAGGATGAGCAGTTCTTC; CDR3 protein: CASSLRLAGDEDEQFF
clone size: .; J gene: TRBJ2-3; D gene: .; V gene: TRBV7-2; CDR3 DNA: TGTGCCAGCAGCCCACGGAGGGGAGATACGCAGTATTTT; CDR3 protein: CASSPRRGDTQYF
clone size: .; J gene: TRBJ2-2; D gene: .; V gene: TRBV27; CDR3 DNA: TGTGCCAGCATCTCGAACACCGGGGAGCTGTTTTTT; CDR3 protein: CASISNTGELFF
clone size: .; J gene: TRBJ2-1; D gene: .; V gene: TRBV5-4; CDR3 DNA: TGTGCCAGCAGCTTGGATCTACAGGGAGTAAATGAGCAGTTCTTC; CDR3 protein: CASSLDLQGVNEQFF
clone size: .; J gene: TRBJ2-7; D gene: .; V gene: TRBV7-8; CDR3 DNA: TGTGCCAGCAGGGAAGGGCGGGCGTCGTGGGGAGGTAGCTACGAGCAGTACTTC; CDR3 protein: CASREGRASWGGSYEQYF
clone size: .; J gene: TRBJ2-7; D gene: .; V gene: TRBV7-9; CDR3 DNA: TGTGCCAGCAGCACCCCAGGGGGGCCCTACGAGCAGTACTTC; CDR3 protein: CASSTPGGPYEQYF
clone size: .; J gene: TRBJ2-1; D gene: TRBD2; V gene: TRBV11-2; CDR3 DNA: TGTGCCAGCAGCTTCATCGCGGGAGGGCCTAATGAGCAGTTCTTC; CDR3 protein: CASSFIAGGPNEQFF
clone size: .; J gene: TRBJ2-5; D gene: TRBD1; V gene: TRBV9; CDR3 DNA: TGTGCCAGCAGCCCAACCGGACAGGGAAGGGAAGAGACCCAGTACTTC; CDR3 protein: CASSPTGQGREETQYF
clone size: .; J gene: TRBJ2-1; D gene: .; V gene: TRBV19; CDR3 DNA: TGTGCCAGTAGTATATCTGATAATGAGCAGTTCTTC; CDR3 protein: CASSISDNEQFF
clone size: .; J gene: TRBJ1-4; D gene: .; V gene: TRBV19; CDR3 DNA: TGTGCCAGTACTATTGGGGAAAAACTGTTTTTT; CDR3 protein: CASTIGEKLFF
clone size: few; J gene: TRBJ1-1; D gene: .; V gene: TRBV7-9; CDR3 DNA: TGTGCCAGCAGCCCAACGGGACGTGAAGCTTTCTTT; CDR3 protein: CASSPTGREAFF
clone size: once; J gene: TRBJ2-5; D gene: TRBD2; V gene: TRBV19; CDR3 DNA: TGTGCCAGTAAACTAGCGGGAGAGGAGACCCAGTACTTC; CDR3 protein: CASKLAGEETQYF
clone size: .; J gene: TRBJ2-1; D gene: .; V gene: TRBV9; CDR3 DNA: TGTGCCAGCAGCCCCCGGGTTAGCGGTTACAATGAGCAGTTCTTC; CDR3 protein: CASSPRVSGYNEQFF
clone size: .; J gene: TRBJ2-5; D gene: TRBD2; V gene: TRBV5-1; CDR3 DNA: TGCGCCAGCAGCCGACTAGCGGGACCCCAAGAGACCCAGTACTTC; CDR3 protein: CASSRLAGPQETQYF
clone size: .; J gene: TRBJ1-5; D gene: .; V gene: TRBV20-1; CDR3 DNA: TGCAGTGCTAGAACGGGACCCCAGCATTTT; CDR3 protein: CSARTGPQHF
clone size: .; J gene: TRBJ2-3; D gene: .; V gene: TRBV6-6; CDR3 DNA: TGTGCCAGCAGGGTAGAGGGCCTGGATACGCAGTATTTT; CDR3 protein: CASRVEGLDTQYF
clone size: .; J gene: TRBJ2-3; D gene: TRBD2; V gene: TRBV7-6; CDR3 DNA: TGTGCCAGCAGCTTACGTACCCTAGCGGGAGGAAGGGGGGGCACAGATACGCAGTATTTT; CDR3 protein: CASSLRTLAGGRGGTDTQYF
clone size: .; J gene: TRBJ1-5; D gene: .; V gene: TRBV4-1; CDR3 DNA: TGCGCCAGCAGCCAAGCAGGGCCACGCAATCAGCCCCAGCATTTT; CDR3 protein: CASSQAGPRNQPQHF
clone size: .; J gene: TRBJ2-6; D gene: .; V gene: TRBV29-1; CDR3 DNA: TGCAGCGTTGTTAGCTCTGGGGCCAACGTCCTGACTTTC; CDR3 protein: CSVVSSGANVLTF